One sample yielded the 9 T cell receptor beta chains listed below, sequenced in a study of blood T cell repertoires in COVID-19. This table comes from immunoSEQ multiplex PCR, and its TCRdb copy is limited to in-frame clones, with some not included. The sample lists over 100,000 clones, roughly four fifths occurring once. The specimen was peripheral blood. These receptors were collected from a man between 65 and 85 years old with acute or convalescent COVID-19.

This clone was found a few times. The rearrangement joins TRBV7-9 to TRBJ1-4; possible D gene TRBD1, 5 bases. This CDR3 is 16 amino acids long. Germline V gives CDR1 SEHNR, CDR2 FQNEAQ (reference sequence). Trimming took 3 bases from V and 5 from J, leaving 16 bases between them. The CDR3 here is CASSLTARDSNEKLFF. The CDR3 nucleotides read TGTGCCAGCAGCTTGACGGCTCGGGACTCCAATGAAAAACTGTTTTTT.

The gene calls are TRBV7-2 and TRBJ1-3; perhaps TRBD1 as D (5 bases). This CDR3 spans 15 amino acids. Germline CDR1 and CDR2: SGHTA and FQGNSA. Trimming stripped 10 bases from V and 3 bases from J, with 19 bases between. CDR3 DNA: TGTGCCACCAAACAAATCGGGGGAGGTGGAAACACCATATATTTT. Encoded protein: CATKQIGGGGNTIYF.

Only one count was recorded for this clone. J is TRBJ2-2 and V is TRBV6-4, with 10 bases identical to TRBD1. V shed 8 bases, J shed 5 bases, and the junction held 8 bases outside the gene matches. Germline lookup yields CDR1 MRHNA and CDR2 SNTAGT. CDR3 length equals 15 residues. This CDR3 is CASGGQGEKTGELFF. The CDR3 DNA reads as TGTGCCAGCGGAGGACAGGGGGAAAAGACCGGGGAGCTGTTTTTT.

V is TRBV10-1 and J is TRBJ2-5; D is unresolved. The germline gives CDR1 WNHNN, CDR2 SYGVQD (reference sequence). V lost 8 bases to trimming and J lost 3 bases, with 13 bases between them. The CDR3 extends over 13 amino acids. Here the CDR3 reads CASAPGPKETQYF. Here the CDR3 DNA reads TGCGCCAGCGCCCCGGGTCCGAAAGAGACCCAGTACTTC.

The genes are TRBV19 and TRBJ1-1, with D perhaps matching TRBD1 (5 bases). The germline V gene has CDR1 LNHDA and CDR2 SQIVND (reference sequence). Trimming stripped 5 bases from V and 4 bases from J, with 11 bases between. The CDR3 is made up of 13 amino acids. The CDR3 reads CASSLGGGTEAFF. The CDR3 DNA reads TGTGCCAGTAGTCTGGGGGGAGGCACTGAAGCTTTCTTT.

The rearrangement joins TRBV7-9 to TRBJ2-1, with D possibly TRBD2 on 6 matching bases. Germline V gives CDR1 SEHNR, CDR2 FQNEAQ (reference sequence). V lost 5 bases to trimming and J lost 4 bases, with 21 bases between them. There are 17 residues in the CDR3. CDR3 nucleotides: TGTGCCAGCAGCGGAGGATCCGGAGGGGCAACTTACAATGAGCAGTTCTTC. This sequence encodes CASSGGSGGATYNEQFF.

The CDR3, as DNA: TGTGCCAGCAGTGTGGGACAGGGGGTCTATGGCTACACCTTC. Residues: CASSVGQGVYGYTF. The J gene is TRBJ1-2, the V gene TRBV28, with TRBD1 matching 11 bases. The CDR3 sequence is 14 residues long. The V gene end was trimmed by 5 bases and the J gene end by 4 bases; junction bases not matched to a gene: 3. CDR1 and CDR2 from the germline V gene are MDHEN and SYDVKM.

The gene calls are TRBV20-1 and TRBJ1-1; no definite D call. V was trimmed by 6 bases and J by 7 bases, leaving 3 bases between them. CDR1 is DFQATT, CDR2 SNEGSKA, per germline (reference sequence). The CDR3 consists of 8 residues. The CDR3 region has the DNA TGCAGTGCGCGTGAAGCTTTCTTT. Translated: CSAREAFF.

J is TRBJ2-7 and V is TRBV11-3; 8 bases line up with TRBD1. V shed 5 bases, J shed 6 bases, and the junction held 15 bases outside the gene matches. The CDR3 has 16 residues. Germline CDR1 and CDR2: SGHNT and YENEEA. CDR3 amino acids: CASSGAGGPSGAEQYF. DNA of the CDR3: TGTGCCAGCAGCGGAGCAGGGGGCCCGTCGGGCGCCGAGCAGTACTTC.